Reported below is one T cell receptor (beta chain). The target antigen is unknown. The V segment lost 0 bases and the J segment 5 bases; nucleotides outside the gene matches: 2. CDR3 size: 14 residues. Germline V CDR1 and CDR2: SGDLS, YYNGEE. This sample was taken from a study of T-cell memory formation after mild COVID-19. A single record per CDR3 protein comes from TCRdb applying MiXCR to the 5' RACE reads. Counted here are about 350,000 distinct CDR3 sequences, roughly 13% occurring once; the ten biggest clones make up 22%. Study-wide points: Clones contracting across day 15 to 85 had a balanced CD4/CD8 profile; later expanding clones leaned CD4+.

Specimen: PBMCs or a T cell subset sorted from them (not recorded which). The chain has TRBV9 and TRBJ2-3; 8 bases agree with TRBD2. The receptor was isolated from a man aged 18 to 30 who had mild COVID-19 (a few samples of this study predate the infection). Cell type and time point are not known. For the CDR3, the DNA is TGTGCCAGCAGCGTAGGCGGGGGGAGAGATACGCAGTATTTT. It codes for CASSVGGGRDTQYF.